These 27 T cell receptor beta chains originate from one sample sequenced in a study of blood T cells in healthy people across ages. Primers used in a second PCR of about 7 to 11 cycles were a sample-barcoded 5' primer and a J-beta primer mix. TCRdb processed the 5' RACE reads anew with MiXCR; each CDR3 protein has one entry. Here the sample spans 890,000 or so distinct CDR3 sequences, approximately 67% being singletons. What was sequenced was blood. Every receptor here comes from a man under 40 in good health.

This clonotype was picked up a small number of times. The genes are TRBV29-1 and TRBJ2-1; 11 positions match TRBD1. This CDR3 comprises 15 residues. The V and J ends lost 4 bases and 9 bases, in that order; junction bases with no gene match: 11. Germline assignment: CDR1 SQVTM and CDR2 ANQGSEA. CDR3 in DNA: TGCAGCGTTGGGGGAACGGACAGGGGGCTTAGTGAGCAGTTCTTC. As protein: CSVGGTDRGLSEQFF.

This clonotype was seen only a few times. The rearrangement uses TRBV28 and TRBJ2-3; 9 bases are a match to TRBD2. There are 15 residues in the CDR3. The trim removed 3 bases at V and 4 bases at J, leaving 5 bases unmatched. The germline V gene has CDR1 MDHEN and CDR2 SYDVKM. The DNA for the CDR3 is TGTGCCAGCAGTTTGGCGGGGGGGCAGGCAGATACGCAGTATTTT. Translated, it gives CASSLAGGQADTQYF.

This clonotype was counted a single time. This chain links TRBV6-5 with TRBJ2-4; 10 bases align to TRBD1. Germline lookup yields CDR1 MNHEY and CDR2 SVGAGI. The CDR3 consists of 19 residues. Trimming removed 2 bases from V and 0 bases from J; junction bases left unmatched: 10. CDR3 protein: CASSYRVTGGPLAKNIQYF. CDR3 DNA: TGTGCCAGCAGTTACAGGGTGACAGGGGGCCCATTAGCCAAAAACATTCAGTACTTC.

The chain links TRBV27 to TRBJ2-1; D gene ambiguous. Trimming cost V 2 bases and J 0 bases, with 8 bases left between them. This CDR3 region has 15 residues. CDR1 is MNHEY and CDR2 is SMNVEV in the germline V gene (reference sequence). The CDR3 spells CASSLQEPSYNEQFF. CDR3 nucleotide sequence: TGTGCCAGCAGTTTACAAGAACCCTCCTACAATGAGCAGTTCTTC.

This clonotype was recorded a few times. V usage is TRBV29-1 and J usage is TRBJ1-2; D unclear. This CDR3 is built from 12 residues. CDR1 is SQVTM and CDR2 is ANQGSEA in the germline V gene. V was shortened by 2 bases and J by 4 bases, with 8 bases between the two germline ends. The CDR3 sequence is CSVESVLYGYTF. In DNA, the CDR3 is TGCAGCGTTGAATCAGTCCTCTATGGCTACACCTTC.

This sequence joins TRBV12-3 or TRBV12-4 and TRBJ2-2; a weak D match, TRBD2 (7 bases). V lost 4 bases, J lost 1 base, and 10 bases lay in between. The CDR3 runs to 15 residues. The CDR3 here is CASSSRGGNTGELFF. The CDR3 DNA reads TGTGCCAGCAGTTCAAGGGGGGGGAACACCGGGGAGCTGTTTTTT.

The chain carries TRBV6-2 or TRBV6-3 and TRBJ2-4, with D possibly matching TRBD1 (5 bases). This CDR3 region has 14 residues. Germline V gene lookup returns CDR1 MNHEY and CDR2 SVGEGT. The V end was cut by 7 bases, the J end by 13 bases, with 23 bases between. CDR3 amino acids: CASISWGRTYGQYF. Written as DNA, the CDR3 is TGTGCCAGCATCAGCTGGGGCCGTACCTACGGGCAGTACTTC.

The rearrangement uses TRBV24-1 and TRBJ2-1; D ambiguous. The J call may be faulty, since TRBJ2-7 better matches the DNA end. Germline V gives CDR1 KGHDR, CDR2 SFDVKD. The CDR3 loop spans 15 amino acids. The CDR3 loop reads CATSDSTSSYNEQYF. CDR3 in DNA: TGTGCCACCAGTGATTCAACTTCGTCCTACAATGAGCAGTACTTC.

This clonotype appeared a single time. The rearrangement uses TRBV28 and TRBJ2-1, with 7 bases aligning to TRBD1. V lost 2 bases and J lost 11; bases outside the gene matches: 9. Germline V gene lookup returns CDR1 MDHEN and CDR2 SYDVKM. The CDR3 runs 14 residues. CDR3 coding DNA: TGTGCCAGCAGTTTACCCGTAGGGGGCGGCCAGCAGTTCTTC. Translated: CASSLPVGGGQQFF.

In nucleotides, the CDR3 is TGTGCCAGCAGCTTAGCTGCCCAGGGGGGCAATCAGCCCCAGCATTTT. Translated: CASSLAAQGGNQPQHF. The chain links TRBV7-2 to TRBJ1-5, with 7 positions matching TRBD1. This CDR3 has 16 amino acids. Looked up from germline, CDR1 is SGHTA and CDR2 is FQGNSA. The junction had 4 bases not matched to a gene; V was cut back by 0 bases and J by 2 bases.

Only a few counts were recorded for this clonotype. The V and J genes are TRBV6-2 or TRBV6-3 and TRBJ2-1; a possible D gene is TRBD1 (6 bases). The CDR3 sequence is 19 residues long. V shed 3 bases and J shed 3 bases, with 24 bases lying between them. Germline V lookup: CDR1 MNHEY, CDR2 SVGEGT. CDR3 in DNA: TGTGCCAGCAGTTATAACACCCCCTTGCCGGGACAAATCTACAATGAGCAGTTCTTC. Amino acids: CASSYNTPLPGQIYNEQFF.

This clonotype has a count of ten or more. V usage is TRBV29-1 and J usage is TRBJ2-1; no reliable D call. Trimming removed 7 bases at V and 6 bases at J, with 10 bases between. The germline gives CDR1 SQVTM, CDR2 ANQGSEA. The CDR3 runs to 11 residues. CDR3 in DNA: TGCAGCGCGGAGCAGGTCAATGAGCAGTTCTTC. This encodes CSAEQVNEQFF.

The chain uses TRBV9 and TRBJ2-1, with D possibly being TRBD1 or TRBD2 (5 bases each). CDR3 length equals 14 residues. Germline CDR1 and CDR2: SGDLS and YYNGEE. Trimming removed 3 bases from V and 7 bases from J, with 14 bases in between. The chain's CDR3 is CASSAVDWGNEQFF. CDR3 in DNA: TGTGCCAGCAGCGCCGTCGACTGGGGGAATGAGCAGTTCTTC.

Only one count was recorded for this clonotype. The DNA for the CDR3 is TGTGCCACCAGCAAGCGTGACACCAAGAAGGGCTACACCTTC. Residues: CATSKRDTKKGYTF. V usage is TRBV15 and J usage is TRBJ1-2, with D uncertain. The CDR3 extends over 14 amino acids. The V end lost 4 bases, the J end lost 8 bases, and 17 bases lay between the germline ends. The V gene's germline CDR1 is LNHNV and CDR2 YYDKDF (reference sequence).

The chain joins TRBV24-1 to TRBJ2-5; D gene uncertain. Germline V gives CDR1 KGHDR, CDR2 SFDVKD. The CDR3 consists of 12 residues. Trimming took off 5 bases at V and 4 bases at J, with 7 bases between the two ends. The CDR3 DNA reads TGTGCCACCAGTGGAATGGGAGAGACCCAGTACTTC. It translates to CATSGMGETQYF.

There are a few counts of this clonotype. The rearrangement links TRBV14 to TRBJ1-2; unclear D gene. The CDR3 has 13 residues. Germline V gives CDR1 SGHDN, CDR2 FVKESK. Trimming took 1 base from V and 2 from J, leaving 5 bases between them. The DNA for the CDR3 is TGTGCCAGCAGCCAAGGAAGGAACTATGGCTACACCTTC. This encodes CASSQGRNYGYTF. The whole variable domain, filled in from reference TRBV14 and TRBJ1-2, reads EAGVTQFPSHSVIEKGQTVTLRCDPISGHDNLYWYRRVMGKEIKFLLHFVKESKQDESGMPNNRFLAERTGGTYSTLKVQPAELEDSGVYFCASSQGRNYGYTFGSGTRLTVV.

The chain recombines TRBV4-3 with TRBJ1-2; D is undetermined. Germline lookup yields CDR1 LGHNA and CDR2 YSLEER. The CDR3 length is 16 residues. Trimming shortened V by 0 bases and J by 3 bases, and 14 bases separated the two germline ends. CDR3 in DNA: TGCGCCAGCAGCCAAGAGGCCCGGGATAATGACTATGGCTACACCTTC. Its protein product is CASSQEARDNDYGYTF.

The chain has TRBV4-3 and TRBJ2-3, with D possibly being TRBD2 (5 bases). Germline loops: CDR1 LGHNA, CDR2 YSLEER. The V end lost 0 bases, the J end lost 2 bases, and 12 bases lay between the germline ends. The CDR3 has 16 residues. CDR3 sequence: CASSQEVLDNTDTQYF. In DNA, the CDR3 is TGCGCCAGCAGCCAAGAAGTACTAGATAACACAGATACGCAGTATTTT.

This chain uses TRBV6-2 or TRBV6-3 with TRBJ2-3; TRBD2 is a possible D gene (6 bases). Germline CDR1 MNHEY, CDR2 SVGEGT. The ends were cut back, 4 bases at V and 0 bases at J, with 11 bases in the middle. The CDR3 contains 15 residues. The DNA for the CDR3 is TGTGCCAGCAGTTCGATAGCGGAGAGCACAGATACGCAGTATTTT. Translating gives CASSSIAESTDTQYF.

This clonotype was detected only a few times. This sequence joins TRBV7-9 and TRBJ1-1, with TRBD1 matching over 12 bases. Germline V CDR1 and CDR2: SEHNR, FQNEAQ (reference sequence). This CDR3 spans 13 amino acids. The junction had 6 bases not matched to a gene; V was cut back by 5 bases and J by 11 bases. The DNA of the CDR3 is TGTGCCAGCAGCACGGGACAGGGGGCGGAGGCTTTCTTT. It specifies CASSTGQGAEAFF.

CDR3 coding DNA: TGTGCCAGCAGCCAAGGAGCGGGCAACTCTGGGGCCAACGTCCTGACTTTC. Encoded protein: CASSQGAGNSGANVLTF. V and J are TRBV3-1 and TRBJ2-6; a possible D gene is TRBD2 (6 bases). With 1 base removed from V and 0 bases from J, the gap between germline ends came to 10 bases. This CDR3 has 17 amino acids. CDR1 is LGHDT, CDR2 YNNKEL, per germline (reference sequence).

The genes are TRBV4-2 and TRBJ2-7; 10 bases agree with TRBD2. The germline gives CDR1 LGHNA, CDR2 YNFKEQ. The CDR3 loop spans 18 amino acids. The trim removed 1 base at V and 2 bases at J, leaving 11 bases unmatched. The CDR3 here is CASSQAVSLAGEAYEQYF. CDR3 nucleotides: TGTGCCAGCAGCCAAGCGGTCAGTCTAGCGGGGGAGGCCTACGAGCAGTACTTC.

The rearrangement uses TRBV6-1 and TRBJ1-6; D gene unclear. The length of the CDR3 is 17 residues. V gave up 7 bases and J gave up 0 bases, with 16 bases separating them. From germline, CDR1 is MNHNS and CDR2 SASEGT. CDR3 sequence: CASTQAGSSSYNSPLHF. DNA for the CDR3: TGTGCCAGCACTCAAGCGGGGTCAAGCTCCTATAATTCACCCCTCCACTTT.

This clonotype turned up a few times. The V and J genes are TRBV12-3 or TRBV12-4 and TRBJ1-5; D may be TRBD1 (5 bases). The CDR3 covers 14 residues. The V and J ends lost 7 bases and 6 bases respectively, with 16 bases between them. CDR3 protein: CASNNQGFGQPQHF. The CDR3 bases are TGTGCCAGCAACAATCAGGGATTCGGTCAGCCCCAGCATTTT.

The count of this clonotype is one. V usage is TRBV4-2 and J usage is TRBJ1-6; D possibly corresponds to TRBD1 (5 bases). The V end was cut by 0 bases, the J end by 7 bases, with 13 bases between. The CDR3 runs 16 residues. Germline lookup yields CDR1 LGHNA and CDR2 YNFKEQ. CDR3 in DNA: TGTGCCAGCAGCCAAGACAGGGCAGGGTGGAATTCACCCCTCCACTTT. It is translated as CASSQDRAGWNSPLHF.

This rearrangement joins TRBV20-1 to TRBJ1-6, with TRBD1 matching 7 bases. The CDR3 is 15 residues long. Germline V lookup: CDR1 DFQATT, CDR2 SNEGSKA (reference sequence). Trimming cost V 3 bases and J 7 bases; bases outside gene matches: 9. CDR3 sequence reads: CSASANRGMNSPLHF. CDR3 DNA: TGCAGTGCTAGCGCAAACAGGGGAATGAATTCACCCCTCCACTTT.

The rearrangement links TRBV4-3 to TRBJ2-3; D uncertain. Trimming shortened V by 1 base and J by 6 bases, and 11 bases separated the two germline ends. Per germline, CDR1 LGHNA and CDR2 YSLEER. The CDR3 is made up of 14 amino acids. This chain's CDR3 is CASSQGLFKDTQYF. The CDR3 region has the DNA TGCGCCAGCAGCCAAGGCCTGTTCAAGGATACGCAGTATTTT.